This TCR beta chain was identified in a study of T cells in Graves' hyperthyroidism and ophthalmopathy. Study-level results: Most expanded thyroid clonotypes above 0.001 also appeared in blood. The model foresaw ophthalmopathy a median roughly 6 months prior to onset.

In germline, CDR1 is SGHVS, CDR2 FQNEAQ. V was pared by 4 bases and J by 0 bases, with 5 bases of the junction left unmatched. The CDR3 totals 16 residues. TCR beta CDR3 sequences were amplified from RNA transcripts. Primed by the HTBI set, a first-round RT-PCR was run on the TCR CDR3. Using its own MiXCR run on the multiplex PCR reads, TCRdb lists one record per CDR3 protein. The sample includes roughly 740,000 distinct CDR3 sequences, about a sixth of them seen just once. This clonotype was counted a few times. Its antigen is unidentified. The diagnostic basis comprised clinical symptoms, serum thyroxine and TRAb, thyroid ultrasound and orbital computed tomography.

The TCR was taken from a man aged 18 to 29 with Graves' hyperthyroidism. This chain uses TRBV7-8 with TRBJ2-3; 9 bases agree with TRBD1. Material: blood. The CDR3 sequence: CASSSQGALSTDTQYF. DNA of the CDR3: TGTGCCAGCAGCTCACAGGGGGCATTGAGCACAGATACGCAGTATTTT. Combining the CDR3 with reference TRBV7-8 and TRBJ2-3 gives the whole variable domain GAGVSQSPRYKVAKRGQDVALRCDPISGHVSLFWYQQALGQGPEFLTYFQNEAQLDKSGLPSDRFFAERPEGSVSTLKIQRTQQEDSAVYLCASSSQGALSTDTQYFGPGTRLTVL.